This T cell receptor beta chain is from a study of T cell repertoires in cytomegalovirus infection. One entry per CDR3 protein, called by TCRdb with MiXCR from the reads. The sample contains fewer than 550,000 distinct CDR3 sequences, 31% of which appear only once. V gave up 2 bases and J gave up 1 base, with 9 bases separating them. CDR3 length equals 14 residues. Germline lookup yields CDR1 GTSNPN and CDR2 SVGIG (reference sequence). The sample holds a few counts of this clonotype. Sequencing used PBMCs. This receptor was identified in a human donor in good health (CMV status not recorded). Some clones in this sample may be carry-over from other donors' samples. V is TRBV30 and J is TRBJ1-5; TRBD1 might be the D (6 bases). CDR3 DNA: TGTGCCTGGAGTACAGGGCGGAGCAATCAGCCCCAGCATTTT. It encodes CAWSTGRSNQPQHF.